This paragraph covers one TCR beta chain sequence. Its antigen is undetermined. Donors likely had unrecorded immune exposures despite being nominally healthy when sampled. This donor lacks a recorded CMV serostatus. This sample is drawn from a study of cytomegalovirus exposure and HLA in healthy donors. Study observations and caveats: In an earlier analysis, about 90% or about 30%: the productive usage of most TCR beta V segments.

The primer mix had 60 Vbeta and 13 Jbeta primers. Profiling relied on immunoSEQ multiplex PCR, and the TCRdb table lists in-frame clones only, not all of them. The table shows roughly 43,000 clones, with about 60% occurring only once. The sequence was collected from a human donor in good health. Sequencing input: PBMCs.

This chain's CDR3 is CASSSGGLRTKNIQYF. The CDR3 DNA sequence: TGTGCCAGCAGTTCAGGGGGGCTAAGGACCAAAAACATTCAGTACTTC. The gene calls are TRBV5-4 and TRBJ2-4, with D possibly matching TRBD1 (7 bases). The CDR3 has 16 residues. Germline V gene sequence: CDR1 SGHNT, CDR2 YYREEE (reference sequence). V lost 5 bases and J 2 bases, leaving 17 bases between the germline ends.